This T cell receptor (beta chain) was captured in a study of blood T cells in healthy people across ages. Background on the study: About one barcoded beta molecule was captured per two T cells (by template switching).

V lost 0 bases, J lost 0 bases, and 9 bases lay in between. Looked up from germline, CDR1 is SGHRS and CDR2 is YFSETQ. The CDR3 runs 15 residues. With a J-beta primer mix and a sample-barcoded 5' primer, a second PCR ran about 6 to 11 cycles. One entry per CDR3 protein, called by TCRdb with MiXCR from the 5' RACE reads. The profile shows around 1,000,000 distinct CDR3 sequences, more than 30% of them singletons. Study-level results: Naive and antigen-experienced cells could not be conclusively compared, given unsorted PBMCs. Whereas aged donors had fewer naive CD4+ cells, long-lived donors had more of them and higher diversity.

In regard to this clonotype: Its target is unknown.

The chain employs TRBV5-1 and TRBJ1-1; D not resolved. The source is a man between 18 and 29 years old in good health. The specimen sequenced was blood. Here the CDR3 DNA reads TGCGCCAGCAGCTTGGATGAGGGAGTGAACACTGAAGCTTTCTTT. Its translation: CASSLDEGVNTEAFF. Full variable domain (outside the CDR3, taken from reference TRBV5-1 and TRBJ1-1): KAGVTQTPRYLIKTRGQQVTLSCSPISGHRSVSWYQQTPGQGLQFLFEYFSETQRNKGNFPGRFSGRQFSNSRSEMNVSTLELGDSALYLCASSLDEGVNTEAFFGQGTRLTVV.